This entry lists 18 T cell receptor beta chains sequenced from one sample in a study of graft-versus-host responses after intestinal transplantation. TCRdb's table, derived via immunoSEQ multiplex PCR, lists solely in-frame clones and lacks some. The profile shows roughly 90,000 clones, about 87% of them singletons. Their cognate antigens are unknown. Sequenced material: unstimulated CD4+ T cells sorted from spleen or lymph node cells, taken before transplant. The receptors were sampled from a human donor who was the organ donor for an intestinal transplant.

This clone was recorded once. CDR3 amino acids: CASSLPPGQGKVGELFF. CDR3 bases: TGTGCCAGCAGCCTACCTCCGGGACAGGGGAAGGTCGGGGAGCTGTTTTTT. The chain links TRBV7-2 to TRBJ2-2; 10 bases match TRBD1. The V gene's germline CDR1 is SGHTA and CDR2 FQGNSA. The CDR3 sequence is 17 residues long. V shed 5 bases, J shed 7 bases, and the junction held 13 bases outside the gene matches.

The CDR3 protein is CASSRDRGRIGANVLTF. Written as DNA, the CDR3 is TGTGCCAGCAGCAGGGACAGGGGGCGGATTGGGGCCAACGTCCTGACTTTC. The chain has TRBV2 and TRBJ2-6, with 12 bases identical to TRBD1. CDR3 length equals 17 residues. The J segment lost 3 bases and the V segment lost 6 bases, leaving 6 bases of the junction unmatched. Germline-derived CDR1 and CDR2 are SNHLY and FYNNEI. Filled out from reference TRBV2 and TRBJ2-6, the complete variable domain reads EPEVTQTPSHQVTQMGQEVILRCVPISNHLYFYWYRQILGQKVEFLVSFYNNEISEKSEIFDDQFSVERPDGSNFTLKIRSTKLEDSAMYFCASSRDRGRIGANVLTFGAGSRLTVL.

The chain recombines TRBV4-1 with TRBJ2-3; 12 bases fit TRBD2. Germline trimming cut 5 bases from V and 4 bases from J; bases unmatched to any gene: 7. Germline assignment: CDR1 MGHRA and CDR2 YSYEKL. CDR3 length: 16 amino acids. DNA for the CDR3: TGCGCCAGCAGCACCCAACCTAGCGGGGGGGCAGATACGCAGTATTTT. It specifies CASSTQPSGGADTQYF.

This clone was picked up one time. The chain has TRBV5-8 and TRBJ2-5; 8 bases agree with TRBD1. This CDR3 is 16 amino acids long. Germline assignment: CDR1 SGHTS and CDR2 YDEGEE. J lost 3 bases, V lost 0 bases, and 7 bases had no gene match. CDR3 DNA sequence: TGTGCCAGCAGCTTGGCCTATGGACAGGGAAAAGAGACCCAGTACTTC. Protein: CASSLAYGQGKETQYF.

This chain connects TRBV5-1 to TRBJ2-5; D might be TRBD1 (8 bases). The CDR3 length is 15 residues. V lost 2 bases to trimming and J lost 3 bases, with 14 bases between them. CDR1 and CDR2 from the germline V gene are SGHRS and YFSETQ. The CDR3 loop is CASSFQQGGEETQYF. DNA for the CDR3: TGCGCCAGCAGCTTCCAACAGGGGGGGGAAGAGACCCAGTACTTC.

In its sample, this clone was seen once. This chain uses TRBV7-3 with TRBJ2-2; the D gene is possibly TRBD2 (6 bases). The CDR3 has 15 amino acids. Trimming cost V 2 bases and J 1 base, with 8 bases left between them. In germline, CDR1 is SGHTA, CDR2 FQGTGA. CDR3 DNA sequence: TGTGCCAGCAGCTTACTGGGGGGGAACACCGGGGAGCTGTTTTTT. Its translation: CASSLLGGNTGELFF.

The rearrangement joins TRBV28 to TRBJ2-3, with D tentatively TRBD1 (5 bases). The CDR3 is 14 residues long. From germline, CDR1 is MDHEN and CDR2 SYDVKM. Between the trimmed V and J ends, which lost 2 bases and 5 bases, there was a span of 11 bases. In DNA form, the CDR3 reads TGTGCCAGCAGTTTAGCAGGGAAGGGAGATACGCAGTATTTT. Its protein product is CASSLAGKGDTQYF.

This chain connects TRBV11-3 to TRBJ2-1, with 8 bases aligning to TRBD2. This CDR3 has 15 residues. Per germline, CDR1 SGHNT and CDR2 YENEEA. V lost 1 base and J lost 6; bases outside the gene matches: 5. The CDR3 here is CASSLGFSGTNEQFF. DNA of the CDR3: TGTGCCAGCAGCTTAGGATTTAGCGGGACCAATGAGCAGTTCTTC.

Comments on this clone: Germline and junction disagree at one end, which may indicate a read error. Within the sample, other DNA sequences also encode this same CDR3. CDR3 sequence: CASSPNTGADGYTF. CDR3 bases: TGCGCCAGCTCACCTAACACAGGGGCGGATGGCTACACCTTC. The chain carries TRBV18 and TRBJ1-2; TRBD1 aligns across 7 bases. Germline CDR1 KGHSH, CDR2 LQKENI. CDR3 length: 14 residues.

The chain employs TRBV6-6 and TRBJ2-1; TRBD1 is a possible D gene (6 bases). Germline values: CDR1 MNHNY, CDR2 SVGAGI (reference sequence). The CDR3 contains 14 residues. V dropped 2 bases and J dropped 5 bases, with 10 bases sitting between them. CDR3 DNA sequence: TGTGCCAGCAGTTACGACAGGCCGAACAATGAGCAGTTCTTC. This translates into CASSYDRPNNEQFF.

The V call is TRBV11-2, the J call TRBJ2-7; 8 bases align to TRBD1. The CDR3 loop spans 15 amino acids. Germline assignment: CDR1 SGHAT and CDR2 FQNNGV. V lost 5 bases, J lost 0 bases, and 6 bases stayed unmatched. Written as DNA, the CDR3 is TGTGCCAGCAGCACGTTGACAGGGGTCTCCTACGAGCAGTACTTC. Translating gives CASSTLTGVSYEQYF.

The CDR3, as DNA: TGTGCAGGAGGAGCTAGCGGGGGTTATGAGCAGTTCTTC. Translating it yields CAGGASGGYEQFF. The chain is built from TRBV30 and TRBJ2-1, with TRBD2 matching over 10 bases. The CDR3 has 13 amino acids. The germline gives CDR1 GTSNPN, CDR2 SVGIG (reference sequence).

The chain employs TRBV30 and TRBJ2-5; TRBD1 agrees at 8 bases. The V segment lost 5 bases and the J segment 1 base; nucleotides outside the gene matches: 3. The CDR3 extends over 13 amino acids. The V gene's germline CDR1 is GTSNPN and CDR2 SVGIG (reference sequence). The CDR3 DNA follows: TGTGCCTGGGGACAGGGCATCCAAGAGACCCAGTACTTC. Amino acid sequence: CAWGQGIQETQYF.

The chain carries TRBV30 and TRBJ1-6; TRBD1 matches 11 bases. The CDR3 spans 16 residues. Germline CDR1 GTSNPN, CDR2 SVGIG (reference sequence). Losses at the gene ends were 3 bases for V and 4 bases for J; bases not matched to a gene: 5. Here the CDR3 DNA reads TGTGCCTGGAGAGCGGACAGGGGGCTTTATAATTCACCCCTCCACTTT. Residues: CAWRADRGLYNSPLHF.

In this sample, this clone turned up a few times. This rearrangement joins TRBV6-5 to TRBJ2-1; perhaps TRBD2 as D (5 bases). The germline V gene has CDR1 MNHEY and CDR2 SVGAGI. V was cut by 0 bases and J by 9 bases, with 6 bases left in between. The CDR3 is 12 amino acids. As DNA, the CDR3 is TGTGCCAGCAGTTACTCGAGGGTTGAGCAGTTCTTC. It specifies CASSYSRVEQFF.

The V and J genes are TRBV5-1 and TRBJ2-7; no clear D. The CDR3 length is 16 residues. Trimming removed 0 bases at V and 1 base at J, with 14 bases between. Looked up from germline, CDR1 is SGHRS and CDR2 is YFSETQ. CDR3 nucleotide sequence: TGCGCCAGCAGCTTGGACCCGACACCTTATTCCTACGAGCAGTACTTC. Protein sequence: CASSLDPTPYSYEQYF.

The rearrangement links TRBV19 to TRBJ2-2, with TRBD2 matching over 16 bases. Germline CDR1 and CDR2: LNHDA and SQIVND (reference sequence). The CDR3 sequence is 17 residues long. With V trimmed by 5 bases and J by 6 bases, 6 bases remained unmatched. The CDR3 protein is CASSPGTSGRAAGELFF. In DNA form, the CDR3 reads TGTGCCAGTAGTCCCGGGACTAGCGGGAGGGCGGCCGGGGAGCTGTTTTTT.

The rearrangement uses TRBV6-5 and TRBJ2-3, with D perhaps matching TRBD1 (5 bases). V was pared by 2 bases and J by 0 bases, with 9 bases between. CDR3 length equals 15 residues. CDR1 MNHEY and CDR2 SVGAGI come from the germline V gene. The CDR3 coding sequence is TGTGCCAGCAGTTACCGGACACCTAGCACAGATACGCAGTATTTT. Protein product: CASSYRTPSTDTQYF.